This T cell receptor beta chain was captured by sequencing in a study of T-cell reconstitution after alpha-beta-depleted transplantation in children. Study-wide results and caveats: Day-60 TCRbeta diversity that was high in some patients was derived from surviving recipient T cells and thymic progenitors. T-cell counts and diversity at one year post-transplant came mainly from newly produced T cells. The study reportedly traced alpha-beta T cells about two months after transplant to several hundred expanded graft clones.

A note on this clonotype: Its antigen is unidentified.

Unique molecular identifiers were built into the TCRbeta library. TCRdb used MiXCR to reprocess the PCR reads, holding one entry per CDR3 protein. The sample has fewer than 450,000 distinct CDR3 sequences, around 15% seen once; the top ten hold about 41%. The sequence came from a male patient between 2 and 15 years old who had a stem cell transplant for acute lymphoblastic leukemia, so the T cells may come from the graft donor. Sequences were derived from PBMCs, mostly from graft donor cells, sampled 360 days after TCRalphabeta/CD19-depleted stem cell transplant.

The CDR3 nucleotides are TGTGCCAGCAGCTTCAGTTGGGGACCCAAAAACATTCAGTACTTC. This sequence encodes CASSFSWGPKNIQYF. The rearrangement joins TRBV9 to TRBJ2-4; D may be TRBD1 or TRBD2 (5 bases each). With 4 bases removed from V and 2 bases from J, the gap between germline ends came to 13 bases. CDR1 and CDR2 from the germline V gene are SGDLS and YYNGEE. The length of the CDR3 is 15 residues.